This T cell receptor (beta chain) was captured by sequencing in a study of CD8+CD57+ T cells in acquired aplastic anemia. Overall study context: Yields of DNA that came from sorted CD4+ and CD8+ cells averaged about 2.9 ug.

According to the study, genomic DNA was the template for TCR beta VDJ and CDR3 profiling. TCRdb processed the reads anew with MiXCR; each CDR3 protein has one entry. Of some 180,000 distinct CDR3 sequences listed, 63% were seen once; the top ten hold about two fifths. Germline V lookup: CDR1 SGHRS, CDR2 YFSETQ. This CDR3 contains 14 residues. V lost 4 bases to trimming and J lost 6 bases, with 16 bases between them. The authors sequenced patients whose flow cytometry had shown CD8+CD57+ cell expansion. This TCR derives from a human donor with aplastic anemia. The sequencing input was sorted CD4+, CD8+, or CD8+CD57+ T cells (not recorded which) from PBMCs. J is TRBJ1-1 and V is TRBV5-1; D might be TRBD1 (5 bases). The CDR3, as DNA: TGCGCCAGCAGCAACTATCAGGGATTCTCTGAAGCTTTCTTT. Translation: CASSNYQGFSEAFF.